The source of this T cell receptor beta chain is a study of control samples from healthy donors and cancer patients. Assay used: immunoSEQ multiplex PCR; TCRdb lists only in-frame clones, some missing. The repertoire has 98,000 or so clones, approximately 80% of them found once; the top ten carry more than 9%. This CDR3 is built from 15 residues. Germline CDR1 reads SGHRS; CDR2 reads YFSETQ. V was clipped by 0 bases and J by 2 bases, with 12 bases between them. Sequencing used blood. This sequence joins TRBV5-1 and TRBJ2-7; D perhaps matches TRBD2 (6 bases). The receptor was isolated from a woman aged 25 to 39 in good health. The CDR3 coding sequence is TGCGCCAGCAGCTTGGCCGCGGGGAGGCCCTACGAGCAGTACTTC. It is translated as CASSLAAGRPYEQYF. Supplemented by reference TRBV5-1 and TRBJ2-7, the full variable domain reads KAGVTQTPRYLIKTRGQQVTLSCSPISGHRSVSWYQQTPGQGLQFLFEYFSETQRNKGNFPGRFSGRQFSNSRSEMNVSTLELGDSALYLCASSLAAGRPYEQYFGPGTRLTVT.